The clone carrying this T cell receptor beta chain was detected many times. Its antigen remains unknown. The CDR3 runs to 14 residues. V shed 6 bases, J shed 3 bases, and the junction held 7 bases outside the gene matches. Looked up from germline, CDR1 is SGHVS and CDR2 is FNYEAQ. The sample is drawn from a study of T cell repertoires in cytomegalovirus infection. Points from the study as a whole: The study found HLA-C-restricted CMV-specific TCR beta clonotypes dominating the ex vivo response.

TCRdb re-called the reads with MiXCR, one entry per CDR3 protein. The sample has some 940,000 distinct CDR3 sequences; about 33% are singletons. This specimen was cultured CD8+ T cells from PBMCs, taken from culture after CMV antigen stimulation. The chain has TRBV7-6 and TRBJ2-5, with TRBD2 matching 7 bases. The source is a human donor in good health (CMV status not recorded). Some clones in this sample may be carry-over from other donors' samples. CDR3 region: CASSLRGREETQYF. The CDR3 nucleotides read TGTGCCAGCAGTTTGCGGGGGAGGGAAGAGACCCAGTACTTC.